This TCR beta chain was retrieved from a study of T cell responses to AZD1222 COVID-19 vaccine. Trimming at V came to 6 bases and at J to 7 bases, leaving 8 bases not matched to a gene. Germline loops: CDR1 LNHDA, CDR2 SQIVND (reference sequence). The CDR3 totals 14 residues. Study-wide findings and caveats: Among AZD1222 vaccinees, only 5 to 7 were seropositive at baseline. Clonal diversity was possibly underestimated, and white British individuals and females predominated among donors.

Comment on this clone: Its antigen remains unidentified.

Profiling relied on immunoSEQ multiplex PCR, and the TCRdb table lists in-frame clones only, not all of them. Of over 95,000 clones in the sample, about four fifths are singletons; the top ten hold over 12%. The sequence came from an adult who received the AZD1222 COVID-19 vaccine. The rearrangement links TRBV19 to TRBJ2-1; 8 bases are shared with TRBD2. Sequencing was performed on peripheral blood, taken 28 days after the second AZD1222 dose. The CDR3 protein is CASSPSGSINEQFF. As DNA, the CDR3 is TGTGCCAGTAGCCCGAGCGGGAGTATAAATGAGCAGTTCTTC. Based on the CDR3 plus reference TRBV19 and TRBJ2-1, the full variable domain is DGGITQSPKYLFRKEGQNVTLSCEQNLNHDAMYWYRQDPGQGLRLIYYSQIVNDFQKGDIAEGYSVSREKKESFPLTVTSAQKNPTAFYLCASSPSGSINEQFFGPGTRLTVL.